One sample yielded the 23 T cell receptor beta chains listed below, sequenced in a study of cytomegalovirus exposure and HLA in healthy donors. PCR used 60 Vbeta primers and 13 Jbeta primers. Profiled with immunoSEQ multiplex PCR; TCRdb holds only in-frame clones, not every one. The table records 170,000 or so clones, about three quarters of them present only once. Sequencing was carried out using PBMCs. The receptors here all came from a woman in her thirties in good health and CMV-seropositive.

This clone was observed a few times. This rearrangement joins TRBV7-9 to TRBJ2-3, with 16 bases matching TRBD2. Germline trimming cut 5 bases from V and 4 bases from J; bases unmatched to any gene: 3. The germline V gene has CDR1 SEHNR and CDR2 FQNEAQ (reference sequence). This CDR3 is 16 amino acids long. As DNA, the CDR3 is TGTGCCAGCAGCGGGACTAGCGGGAGGGATCCAGATACGCAGTATTTT. Amino acid sequence: CASSGTSGRDPDTQYF.

The V gene is TRBV5-6, the J gene TRBJ2-2; D unclear. This CDR3 comprises 12 residues. V lost 3 bases to trimming and J lost 4 bases, with 4 bases between them. In germline, CDR1 is SGHDT, CDR2 YYEEEE. The chain's CDR3 is CASSSSTGELFF. Here the CDR3 DNA reads TGTGCCAGCAGCTCTAGCACCGGGGAGCTGTTTTTT. Complete variable domain (other parts from reference TRBV5-6 and TRBJ2-2): DAGVTQSPTHLIKTRGQQVTLRCSPKSGHDTVSWYQQALGQGPQFIFQYYEEEERQRGNFPDRFSGHQFPNYSSELNVNALLLGDSALYLCASSSSTGELFFGEGSRLTVL.

The rearrangement links TRBV6-1 to TRBJ1-5; D is unresolved. CDR1 and CDR2 from the germline V gene are MNHNS and SASEGT. CDR3 length: 16 amino acids. V was trimmed by 2 bases and J by 1 base, leaving 12 bases between them. In DNA form, the CDR3 reads TGTGCCAGCAGTGAATTTTTTCAGGCCAGCAATCAGCCCCAGCATTTT. Its protein is CASSEFFQASNQPQHF.

This sequence joins TRBV5-4 and TRBJ2-7; 9 positions match TRBD2. The ends lost 4 bases at V and 4 bases at J; junction bases unmatched: 6. From germline, CDR1 is SGHNT and CDR2 YYREEE (reference sequence). The CDR3 spans 14 residues. This CDR3 reads CASSPAGGPYEQYF. The DNA of the CDR3 is TGTGCCAGCAGCCCTGCGGGAGGGCCGTACGAGCAGTACTTC.

CDR3 DNA sequence: TGCAGCGTCGCATCCGGGACAGGGGCCCTCGAGCAGTACTTC. This sequence encodes CSVASGTGALEQYF. V and J are TRBV29-1 and TRBJ2-7, with 10 bases identical to TRBD1. V gave up 6 bases and J gave up 6 bases; unmatched junction bases: 11. The CDR3 runs to 14 residues. CDR1 is SQVTM and CDR2 is ANQGSEA in the germline V gene.

The chain has TRBV7-8 and TRBJ2-1, with 7 bases matching TRBD2. CDR1 is SGHVS and CDR2 is FQNEAQ in the germline V gene. This CDR3 is built from 14 residues. Germline trimming cut 2 bases from V and 9 bases from J; bases unmatched to any gene: 7. CDR3 residues: CASSLITGGGEQFF. The CDR3 DNA is TGTGCCAGCAGCTTAATCACGGGAGGCGGTGAGCAGTTCTTC.

The chain links TRBV6-1 to TRBJ1-5; D remains ambiguous. V was shortened by 11 bases and J by 0 bases, with 11 bases between the two germline ends. Germline assignment: CDR1 MNHNS and CDR2 SASEGT. The CDR3 length is 13 residues. This CDR3 reads CALASFSNQPQHF. The CDR3 coding sequence is TGTGCCTTGGCCAGTTTTAGCAATCAGCCCCAGCATTTT.

The rearrangement links TRBV7-6 to TRBJ1-4, with 7 bases identical to TRBD1. The germline gives CDR1 SGHVS, CDR2 FNYEAQ. CDR3 length equals 15 residues. V shed 5 bases, J shed 5 bases, and the junction held 8 bases outside the gene matches. As DNA, the CDR3 is TGTGCCAGCAGCCCGAATCCGGGACAGAATGAAAAACTGTTTTTT. This codes for CASSPNPGQNEKLFF. Drawing the rest from reference TRBV7-6 and TRBJ1-4, the complete variable domain is GAGVSQSPRYKVTKRGQDVALRCDPISGHVSLYWYRQALGQGPEFLTYFNYEAQQDKSGLPNDRFSAERPEGSISTLTIQRTEQRDSAMYRCASSPNPGQNEKLFFGSGTQLSVL.

This sequence joins TRBV7-7 and TRBJ2-7; tentative D call: TRBD2 (5 bases). Germline V lookup: CDR1 SSHAT, CDR2 FNYEAQ (reference sequence). Trimming left V 5 bases short and J 1 base short, with 18 bases between. This CDR3 has 16 amino acids. The CDR3 region has the DNA TGTGCCAGCAGCCCCGGCTTAGCGTCGAATTCCTACGAGCAGTACTTC. It is translated as CASSPGLASNSYEQYF.

This chain connects TRBV27 to TRBJ2-7; 9 bases match TRBD2. Germline loops: CDR1 MNHEY, CDR2 SMNVEV (reference sequence). CDR3 length: 16 amino acids. Trimming took 5 bases from V and 2 from J; bases not matched to a gene: 10. This CDR3 is CASSLSGLAPAYEQYF. DNA of the CDR3: TGTGCCAGCAGTCTCTCCGGACTAGCGCCAGCCTACGAGCAGTACTTC.

The genes are TRBV19 and TRBJ1-3; 8 positions agree with TRBD1. The trim removed 1 base at V and 0 bases at J, leaving 5 bases unmatched. The CDR3 loop spans 17 amino acids. The germline gives CDR1 LNHDA, CDR2 SQIVND (reference sequence). The CDR3 DNA is TGTGCCAGTAGTATAGCAGGGGGCGTCTTCTCTGGAAACACCATATATTTT. It codes for CASSIAGGVFSGNTIYF.

This sequence joins TRBV2 and TRBJ2-3, with TRBD1 matching over 7 bases. Germline CDR1 is SNHLY and CDR2 is FYNNEI. V lost 7 bases to trimming and J lost 1 base; unmatched junction nucleotides: 8. The CDR3 is 15 amino acids. This chain's CDR3 is CASIRDSIGTDTQYF. The CDR3 DNA follows: TGTGCCAGCATCCGGGACAGTATAGGCACAGATACGCAGTATTTT.

The J gene is TRBJ2-7, the V gene TRBV6-6, with D perhaps TRBD1 (6 bases). Trimming pared 7 bases from V and 1 base from J, leaving 14 bases between. The germline V gene has CDR1 MNHNY and CDR2 SVGAGI (reference sequence). The length of the CDR3 is 14 residues. CDR3 coding DNA: TGTGCCAGCATTTCCCAAGGACAGTCCTACGAGCAGTACTTC. Encoded protein: CASISQGQSYEQYF.

The V and J genes are TRBV6-5 and TRBJ1-1; D may be TRBD1 (5 bases). The CDR3 is 16 amino acids. Germline lookup yields CDR1 MNHEY and CDR2 SVGAGI. Trimming shortened V by 0 bases and J by 1 base, and 12 bases separated the two germline ends. CDR3 protein: CASSYSFGGGNTEAFF. The CDR3 DNA follows: TGTGCCAGCAGTTACTCTTTCGGGGGGGGGAACACTGAAGCTTTCTTT.

CDR3 sequence (DNA): TGCGCCAGCAGCCCCACAACGAATAGCGCTAGTACCCAGTACTTC. It is translated as CASSPTTNSASTQYF. The J gene is TRBJ2-5, the V gene TRBV5-1, with D maybe TRBD2 (5 bases). Trimming shortened V by 4 bases and J by 8 bases, and 21 bases separated the two germline ends. CDR1 is SGHRS, CDR2 YFSETQ, per germline. The CDR3 totals 15 residues.

This clone was picked up a small number of times. The chain has TRBV10-3 and TRBJ2-3; 11 bases fit TRBD2. The V gene's germline CDR1 is ENHRY and CDR2 SYGVKD. The CDR3 extends over 19 amino acids. Trimming cost V 3 bases and J 2 bases; bases outside gene matches: 13. CDR3 region: CAISEPTSGGSQYTDTQYF. DNA of the CDR3: TGTGCCATCAGTGAACCTACTAGCGGGGGTTCGCAATACACAGATACGCAGTATTTT.

The V and J genes are TRBV28 and TRBJ2-7; weak D call: TRBD1 (5 bases). Germline CDR1 is MDHEN and CDR2 is SYDVKM. This CDR3 region has 13 residues. V was trimmed by 3 bases and J by 4 bases, leaving 10 bases between them. CDR3 sequence: CASSFQGSYEQYF. CDR3 DNA sequence: TGTGCCAGCAGTTTTCAGGGTTCATACGAGCAGTACTTC.

The genes are TRBV5-1 and TRBJ2-7; D unresolved. From germline, CDR1 is SGHRS and CDR2 YFSETQ. The V and J ends lost 0 bases and 4 bases respectively, with 8 bases between them. The CDR3 contains 13 residues. DNA of the CDR3: TGCGCCAGCAGCTTGGGTCAGAATTACGAGCAGTACTTC. This gives the protein CASSLGQNYEQYF.

The sample holds a few counts of this clone. This sequence joins TRBV10-1 and TRBJ2-2, with 8 nucleotides matching TRBD1. The J segment lost 7 bases and the V segment lost 0 bases, leaving 7 bases of the junction unmatched. The CDR3 totals 16 residues. Per germline, CDR1 WNHNN and CDR2 SYGVQD (reference sequence). The CDR3 sequence is CASSESAGGVVGELFF. CDR3 sequence (DNA): TGCGCCAGCAGTGAGTCTGCAGGGGGCGTAGTCGGGGAGCTGTTTTTT.

This clone was seen more than once but under ten times. V and J are TRBV25-1 and TRBJ1-2; the match to TRBD1 covers 7 bases. Looked up from germline, CDR1 is MGHDK and CDR2 is SYGVNS. J was trimmed by 4 bases and V by 2 bases; bases with no gene match: 10. This CDR3 contains 16 residues. CDR3 nucleotides: TGTGCCAGCAGTGAACCCGGACAGGATGGTGTCTATGGCTACACCTTC. Translating it yields CASSEPGQDGVYGYTF.

The chain joins TRBV11-2 to TRBJ1-1; perhaps TRBD1 as D (6 bases). The length of the CDR3 is 13 residues. In germline, CDR1 is SGHAT, CDR2 FQNNGV. The V end was cut by 4 bases, the J end by 6 bases, with 12 bases between. In nucleotides, the CDR3 is TGTGCCAGCAGCTCTACAGGGTACCCTGAAGCTTTCTTT. The encoded protein is CASSSTGYPEAFF.

The chain joins TRBV18 to TRBJ2-2; maybe TRBD2 (6 bases). Germline V lookup: CDR1 KGHSH, CDR2 LQKENI. The CDR3 consists of 16 residues. V lost 4 bases, J lost 3 bases, and 15 bases lay in between. This CDR3 reads CASSLSPPGDTGELFF. The CDR3 DNA follows: TGTGCCAGCTCACTGAGTCCTCCGGGGGACACCGGGGAGCTGTTTTTT.

The V and J genes are TRBV7-8 and TRBJ1-4; 10 nucleotides align to TRBD1. The trim removed 7 bases at V and 7 bases at J, leaving 12 bases unmatched. Germline lookup yields CDR1 SGHVS and CDR2 FQNEAQ. This CDR3 has 16 residues. The CDR3 nucleotides read TGTGCCAGCAAGCGGGACAGGGGTCTTGCTGGTGAAAAACTGTTTTTT. This codes for CASKRDRGLAGEKLFF.